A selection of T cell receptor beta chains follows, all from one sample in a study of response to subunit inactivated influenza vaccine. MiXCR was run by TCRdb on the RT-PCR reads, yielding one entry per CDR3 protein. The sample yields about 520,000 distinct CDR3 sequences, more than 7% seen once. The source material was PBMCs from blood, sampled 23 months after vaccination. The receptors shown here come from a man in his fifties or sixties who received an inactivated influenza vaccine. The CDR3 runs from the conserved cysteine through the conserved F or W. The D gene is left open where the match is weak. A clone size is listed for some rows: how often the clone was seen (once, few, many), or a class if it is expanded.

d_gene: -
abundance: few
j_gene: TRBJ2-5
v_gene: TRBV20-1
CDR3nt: TGCAGTGCTAGAGATCTACAGGCTCACCAAGAGACCCAGTACTTC
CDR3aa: CSARDLQAHQETQYF

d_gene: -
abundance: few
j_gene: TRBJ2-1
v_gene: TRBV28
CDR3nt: TGTGCCAGCAAGCCCGGATCGAGCTCCTACAATGAGCAGTTCTTC
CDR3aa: CASKPGSSSYNEQFF

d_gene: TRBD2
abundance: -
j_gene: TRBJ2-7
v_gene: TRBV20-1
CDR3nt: TGCAGTGCTAGGTACCTTCCTAGCGGGAGGTCCTACGAGCAGTACTTC
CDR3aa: CSARYLPSGRSYEQYF

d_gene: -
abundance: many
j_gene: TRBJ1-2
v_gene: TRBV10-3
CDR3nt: TGTGCCATCAGTGAGCGGCTTCCGGGGGGTTATGGCTACACCTTC
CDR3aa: CAISERLPGGYGYTF

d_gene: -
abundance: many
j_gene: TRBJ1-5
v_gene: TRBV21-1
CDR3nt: TGTGCCAGCAGTCCTAGGGAGACGGTCTCGGTGACTCAGCCCCAGCATTTT
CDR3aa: CASSPRETVSVTQPQHF

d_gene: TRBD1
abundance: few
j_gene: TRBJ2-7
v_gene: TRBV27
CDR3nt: TGTGCCAGCAGTTTACTTCCGGGACAGGGGGTTTACGAGCAGTACTTC
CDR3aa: CASSLLPGQGVYEQYF

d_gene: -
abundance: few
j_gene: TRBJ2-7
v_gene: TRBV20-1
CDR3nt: TGCAGTGCTAGAGTCCCAGGGAGGTACGAGCAGTACTTC
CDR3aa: CSARVPGRYEQYF

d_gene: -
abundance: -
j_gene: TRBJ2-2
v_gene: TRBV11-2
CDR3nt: TGTGCCAGCAGCTTGGCAGGGTATGACACCGGGGAGCTGTTTTTT
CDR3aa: CASSLAGYDTGELFF

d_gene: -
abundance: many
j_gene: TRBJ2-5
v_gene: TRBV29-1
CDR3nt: TGCAGCGTTGATTCAGGGACCCGGGAGACCCAGTACTTC
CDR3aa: CSVDSGTRETQYF

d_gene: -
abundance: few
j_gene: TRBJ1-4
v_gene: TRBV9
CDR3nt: TGTGCCAGCAGCGTAGGTACAGGAAATGAAAAACTGTTTTTT
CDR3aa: CASSVGTGNEKLFF

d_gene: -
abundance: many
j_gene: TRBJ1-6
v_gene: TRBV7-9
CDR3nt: TGTGCCAGCAGCTTAGGACAGTCCAATAATTCACCCCTCCACTTT
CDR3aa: CASSLGQSNNSPLHF

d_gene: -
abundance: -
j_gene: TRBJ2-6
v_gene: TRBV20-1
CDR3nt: TGCAGTGCCGAAAAGAGCTCTGGGGCCAACGTCCTGACTTTC
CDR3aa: CSAEKSSGANVLTF

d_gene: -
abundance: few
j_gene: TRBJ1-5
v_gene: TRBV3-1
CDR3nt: TGTGCCAGCAGCCAAGCCGGGATAGATCAGCCCCAGCATTTT
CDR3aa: CASSQAGIDQPQHF

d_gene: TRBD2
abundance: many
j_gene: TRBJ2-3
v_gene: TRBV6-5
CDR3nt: TGTGCCAGCAGTTACTCGTGGACTAGCGGGGGAAGGACAGATACGCAGTATTTT
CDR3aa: CASSYSWTSGGRTDTQYF

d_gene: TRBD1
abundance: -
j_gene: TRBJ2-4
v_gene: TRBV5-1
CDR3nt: TGCGCCAGCAGCTTTGGGACAGGGGGAAAAAACATTCAGTACTTC
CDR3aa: CASSFGTGGKNIQYF

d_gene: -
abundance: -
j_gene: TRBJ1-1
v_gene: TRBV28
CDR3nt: TGTGCCAGCAGTTTATTGACGGGAACCAACACTGAAGCTTTCTTT
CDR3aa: CASSLLTGTNTEAFF

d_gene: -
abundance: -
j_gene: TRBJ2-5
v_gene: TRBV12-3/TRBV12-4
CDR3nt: TGTGCCAGCAGTCTGCGCACGGCCGTGGAGACCCAGTACTTC
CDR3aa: CASSLRTAVETQYF

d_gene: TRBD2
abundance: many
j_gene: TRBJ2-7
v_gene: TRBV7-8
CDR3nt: TGTGCCAGCAGCTCGACTAGCGGGGGCTACGAGCAGTACTTC
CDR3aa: CASSSTSGGYEQYF

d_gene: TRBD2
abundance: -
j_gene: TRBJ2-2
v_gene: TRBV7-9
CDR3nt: TGTGCCAGCAGCTTAGGACTAGCGGGAGTGAACACCGGGGAGCTGTTTTTT
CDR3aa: CASSLGLAGVNTGELFF

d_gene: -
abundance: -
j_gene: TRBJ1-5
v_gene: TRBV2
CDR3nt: TGTGCCAGCAGTGTTGGGGTTCAGCCCCAGCATTTT
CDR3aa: CASSVGVQPQHF

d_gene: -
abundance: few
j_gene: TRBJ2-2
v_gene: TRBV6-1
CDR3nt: TGTGCCAGCACCTGGGGCGCCGGCTTAACCGGGGAGCTGTTTTTT
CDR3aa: CASTWGAGLTGELFF

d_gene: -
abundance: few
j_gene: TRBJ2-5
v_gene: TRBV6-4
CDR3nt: TGTGCCAGCAGTCCATCGCCGGGAGACATGGAGACCCAGTACTTC
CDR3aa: CASSPSPGDMETQYF

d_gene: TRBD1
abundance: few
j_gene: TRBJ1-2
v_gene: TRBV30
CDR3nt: TGTGCCTGGAGCGTGGGACAGGGCGCCTATGGCTACACCTTC
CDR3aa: CAWSVGQGAYGYTF

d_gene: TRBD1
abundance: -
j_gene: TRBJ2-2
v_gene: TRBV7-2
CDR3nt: TGTGCCAGCAGCGCCTATCAGGGGGCGGGCGGGGAGCTGTTTTTT
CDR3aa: CASSAYQGAGGELFF

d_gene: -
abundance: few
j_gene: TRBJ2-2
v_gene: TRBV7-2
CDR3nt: TGTGCCACCCAAACTGGGACCGGGGAGCTGTTTTTT
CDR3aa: CATQTGTGELFF

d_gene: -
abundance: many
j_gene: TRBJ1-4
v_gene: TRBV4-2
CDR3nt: TGTGCCAGCAGCCCGGAACAGGTGGGGGGTGAAAAACTGTTTTTT
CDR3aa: CASSPEQVGGEKLFF

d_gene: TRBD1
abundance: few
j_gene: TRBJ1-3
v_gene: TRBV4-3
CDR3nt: TGCGCCAGCAGCCAAGATCCCCCCGGGACAGCCTATGGAAACACCATATATTTT
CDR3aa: CASSQDPPGTAYGNTIYF

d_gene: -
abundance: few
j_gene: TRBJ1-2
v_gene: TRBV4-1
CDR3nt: TGCGCCAGCAGCCTTTCGGGACCAACGGACTATGGCTACACCTTC
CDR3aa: CASSLSGPTDYGYTF

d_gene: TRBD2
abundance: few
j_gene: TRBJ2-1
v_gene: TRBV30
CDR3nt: TGTGCCCAGAGGACGGAAGCCGGGACTAGACCCTACAATGAGCAGTTCTTC
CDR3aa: CAQRTEAGTRPYNEQFF

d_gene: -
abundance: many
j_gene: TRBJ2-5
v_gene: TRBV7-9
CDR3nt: TGTGCCAGCAGCCAAGTGGGGACCCAGTACTTC
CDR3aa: CASSQVGTQYF

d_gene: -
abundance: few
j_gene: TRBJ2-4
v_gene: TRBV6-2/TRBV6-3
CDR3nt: TGTGCCAGCAGTGCCGGGGCGCTTCAGTACTTC
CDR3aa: CASSAGALQYF